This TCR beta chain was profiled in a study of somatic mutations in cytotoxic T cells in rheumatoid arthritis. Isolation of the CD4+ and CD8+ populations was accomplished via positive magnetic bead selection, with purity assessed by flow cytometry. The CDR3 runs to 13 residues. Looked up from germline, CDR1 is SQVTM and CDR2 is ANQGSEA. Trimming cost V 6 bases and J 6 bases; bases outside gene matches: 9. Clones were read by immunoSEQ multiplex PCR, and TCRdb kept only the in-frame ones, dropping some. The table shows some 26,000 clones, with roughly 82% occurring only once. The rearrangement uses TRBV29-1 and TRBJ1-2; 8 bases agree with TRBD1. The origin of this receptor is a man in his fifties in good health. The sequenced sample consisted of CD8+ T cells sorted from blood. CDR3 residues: CSVAGGEDDGYTF. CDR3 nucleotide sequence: TGCAGCGTAGCAGGGGGCGAGGATGATGGCTACACCTTC.